Listed below are T cell receptor beta chains from one sample, sequenced in a study of shared clonotypes between healthy human individuals. The table came from immunoSEQ multiplex PCR; TCRdb's copy has only in-frame clones and leaves some out. The table shows roughly 1 million clones, with roughly 70% occurring only once. The sequenced material came from memory CD4+ T cells sorted from blood. These receptors all stem from a man in his late teens or twenties in good health. Both conserved end residues are part of each CDR3. Fields, in order: V gene, J gene, CDR3 protein.

v_gene: TRBV10-2; j_gene: TRBJ2-5; CDR3aa: CASSLAGVTETQYF
v_gene: TRBV6-1; j_gene: TRBJ2-3; CDR3aa: CASSWGQGMADTQYF
v_gene: TRBV11-2; j_gene: TRBJ2-1; CDR3aa: CASNPAGVSYNEQFF
v_gene: TRBV10-3; j_gene: TRBJ2-7; CDR3aa: CAISGDNSYEQYF
v_gene: TRBV9; j_gene: TRBJ1-1; CDR3aa: CASSVAGNTEAFF
v_gene: TRBV18; j_gene: TRBJ1-1; CDR3aa: CASSPVREGLTEAFF
v_gene: TRBV5-4; j_gene: TRBJ2-3; CDR3aa: CASSSRLAGGSTDTQYF
v_gene: TRBV9; j_gene: TRBJ2-7; CDR3aa: CASSVRDTETYEQYF
v_gene: TRBV6-6; j_gene: TRBJ1-3; CDR3aa: CASSYSRTGAGNTIYF
v_gene: TRBV5-3; j_gene: TRBJ2-5; CDR3aa: CARRRCTRDQETQYF
v_gene: TRBV6-1; j_gene: TRBJ2-2; CDR3aa: CASRFGPAPGGELFF
v_gene: TRBV29-1; j_gene: TRBJ1-1; CDR3aa: CSATGHLNTEAFF
v_gene: TRBV6-6; j_gene: TRBJ1-2; CDR3aa: CASSYGQGNYGYTF
v_gene: TRBV28; j_gene: TRBJ1-1; CDR3aa: CASSPRQGAGGGTEAFF
v_gene: TRBV20-1; j_gene: TRBJ2-7; CDR3aa: CSARSLYEQYF
v_gene: TRBV30; j_gene: TRBJ1-4; CDR3aa: CALGLGEKLFF
v_gene: TRBV7-9; j_gene: TRBJ1-6; CDR3aa: CASSLATGDSPLHF
v_gene: TRBV5-1; j_gene: TRBJ2-7; CDR3aa: CASSKTLTGDYEQYF
v_gene: TRBV30; j_gene: TRBJ2-6; CDR3aa: CAWRPQGWDAGANVLTF
v_gene: TRBV7-9; j_gene: TRBJ2-2; CDR3aa: CASSVTLASGSSGELFF
v_gene: TRBV21-1; j_gene: TRBJ1-1; CDR3aa: CASSPSGQGVTEAFF
v_gene: TRBV27; j_gene: TRBJ2-2; CDR3aa: CASSLGGRTGELFF
v_gene: TRBV10-3; j_gene: TRBJ2-3; CDR3aa: CASRRGANTDTQYF
v_gene: TRBV2; j_gene: TRBJ1-2; CDR3aa: CASSPQQDYGYTF
v_gene: TRBV28; j_gene: TRBJ1-1; CDR3aa: CASSPGPRRAEAFF
v_gene: TRBV10-3; j_gene: TRBJ2-6; CDR3aa: CAISGGGHSGANVLTF
v_gene: TRBV4-1; j_gene: TRBJ2-5; CDR3aa: CASSQVGAGGSGETQYF
v_gene: TRBV7-9; j_gene: TRBJ1-2; CDR3aa: CASSSNVQGKRGYTF
v_gene: TRBV6-5; j_gene: TRBJ1-2; CDR3aa: CASSIRQGPRSYTF
v_gene: TRBV9; j_gene: TRBJ1-5; CDR3aa: CASSESGGNQPQHF
v_gene: TRBV10-1; j_gene: TRBJ2-3; CDR3aa: CASNPGGTDTQYF
v_gene: TRBV5-1; j_gene: TRBJ2-1; CDR3aa: CASSLEAQSGRKFF
v_gene: TRBV6-1; j_gene: TRBJ2-7; CDR3aa: CASNFPGRAYEQYF
v_gene: TRBV7-9; j_gene: TRBJ2-7; CDR3aa: CASSLAPEFRNF
v_gene: TRBV9; j_gene: TRBJ2-2; CDR3aa: CASSGAGTGFAGELFF
v_gene: TRBV29-1; j_gene: TRBJ1-1; CDR3aa: CSVGQWTEAFF
v_gene: TRBV5-6; j_gene: TRBJ1-3; CDR3aa: CASSLARGGSGNTIYF
v_gene: TRBV29-1; j_gene: TRBJ2-3; CDR3aa: CSVRKSTDTQYF
v_gene: TRBV4-1; j_gene: TRBJ2-2; CDR3aa: CASSQEPGSNTGELFF
v_gene: TRBV5-8; j_gene: TRBJ2-7; CDR3aa: CASSLGGSGWSYEQYF
v_gene: TRBV7-2; j_gene: TRBJ2-7; CDR3aa: CASSLAGGMYEQYF
v_gene: TRBV19; j_gene: TRBJ1-5; CDR3aa: CASRRDRGRGDQPQHF
v_gene: TRBV5-1; j_gene: TRBJ2-7; CDR3aa: CASSQGYAYEQYF
v_gene: TRBV2; j_gene: TRBJ2-2; CDR3aa: CASSRDRYTGELFF
v_gene: TRBV5-1; j_gene: TRBJ2-1; CDR3aa: CVSSVSGFEQFF
v_gene: TRBV7-8; j_gene: TRBJ1-1; CDR3aa: CASSHRQGVDTEAFF